This entry features one T cell receptor (beta chain) sequence. The target of this receptor is not known. To amplify TRB rearrangements, a touch-down multiplex PCR protocol was run with the TRB-A and TRB-B primer pools combined in a single tube. Two consecutive PCR reactions with Phusion HS II polymerase added Illumina adapters and sample indices to the amplicons. The amplicons were purified from gel with the NucleoSpin Gel and PCR Clean-up kit, after which the amplicons were quantified by Qubit and checked for quality on an Agilent 2100 Bioanalyzer. Sequencing of the libraries was done on an Illumina MiSeq with 600-cycle, single-indexed, paired-end runs. Per the original workflow: MiXCR version 2.1.12 with the default MiXCR reference library was used to align and assemble TRB reads. A clone was defined by each unique CDR3 nucleotide sequence, and the analysis included only productive sequences supported by at least two reads. Repertoire diversity was assessed with alpha-parameterized diversity profiles (alpha 0 to 5), including the Shannon (alpha 1) and Simpson (alpha 2) indices, which were computed with an R script. Combinatorial TRB VJ usage was calculated with the tcR package and was compared between cohorts by principal component analysis performed with ade4. GLIPH was used to cluster TCRbeta CDR3s in pairs of cohorts matched for age and read depth, and a Wilcoxon test was used to compare cluster frequencies. TCRdb reprocessed the reads and provides one entry for every CDR3 protein sequence; no DNA is given. Clone size and V and J calls follow TCRdb, not the original study. For this sample, the table gives more than 3,000 distinct CDR3 sequences. The ten biggest clones cover approximately 7.1% of the sample.

Per sample, around 250 ng of peripheral blood genomic DNA, about 38,000 genome equivalents, was used for TRB amplification. For CDR1 and CDR2, the germline V gene lists SGHRS and YFSETQ. The CDR3 holds 16 amino acids from the cysteine to the phenylalanine. No DNA accompanies this entry. This entry comes from a study of T cell clusters in autoimmune cytopenias (dated 2019 in TCRdb). In the study overall: Healthy donor controls had a mean age of approximately 56 years and a median age of around 60 years, with about 50% of the 43 female. Per sample, TRB sequencing gave a median depth of approximately 54,000 reads and a median of approximately 2,400 distinct TRB clonotypes. Peripheral blood TRB and IGH repertoires were sequenced in autoimmune cytopenia patients at active disease and during treatment follow-up, alongside healthy, CLL and autoimmune hepatitis controls. For primary cytopenia the controls were about 25 age-matched healthy donors, whereas for secondary cytopenia the controls were approximately 15 age-matched CLL patients. Autoimmune hepatitis repertoires were compared against about two dozen age- and sex-matched healthy donors. The study was designed to test whether a disease-specific immune repertoire signature usable as a blood-based biomarker is carried by autoimmune cytopenia patients.

Here is what the overall study found, with its caveats: The T cell clusters were only ever defined in silico, so experimental validation of their functional role was still needed. Healthy donors had almost three times as many exclusive TRB clusters as active autoimmune hepatitis patients, a finding consistent with an autoimmunity-wide signature. The cluster-lack signature was not observed for secondary cytopenia versus CLL, as the signature was apparently masked by the dominant lymphoma-associated repertoire. GLIPH suggested that primary autoimmune cytopenia patients lacked physiological T cell clusters: 55 or so clusters were exclusive to healthy donors versus approximately 17 exclusive to patients. Shifts in the TRB repertoire, including less even repertoires in secondary cytopenia and CLL, were mostly a reflection of lymphoma bias and not of autoimmunity.

In addition, the sample was reused for a study of T cell repertoires in aging, cancer and after chemotherapy. The second study reports: Donors were distributed across six age groups ranging from 30 or younger to 70 or older, with at least three individuals included per group. Healthy donor control TCR repertoires were recorded over several months to years and showed clear clonal overlap across re-sampling. Roughly 9 million TCR reads were contained in the full dataset. Untreated patients with hematological or solid cancers showed significantly lower blood TCR diversity and higher clonality than age-matched healthy donors. In healthy donors, the drop in TCR diversity with age came mainly from a loss of richness, whereas in cancer patients a loss of evenness also played a part. In both cancer cohorts, the median generation probability rose over the chemotherapy interval, which suggests that the repertoire was reconstituted through rebound thymic output. The authors noted that the repertoire data do not allow conclusions about immunological memory after chemotherapy. Peripheral blood TCR beta repertoires from healthy donors and cancer patients were profiled to examine immunoaging and T cell reconstitution after chemotherapy. The cohort comprised about 220 cancer patients, some 90 with hematological and 110 to 140 with solid cancers, plus 95 healthy donors as a reference group. MiXCR versions 2.12 and 3.0.5 were used to process TRB sequences. The repertoire metrics were Shannon diversity, evenness, clonality (calculated as one minus evenness), and diversity profiles parameterized by alpha from 0 to 5. The IGoR algorithm was used to calculate generation probabilities of clones in the paired pre- and post-chemotherapy samples.

Material: peripheral blood. The V gene is TRBV5-1 and the J gene is TRBJ1-6; there is no DNA to check the TCRdb D call of TRBD1. The TCR sequence derives from a human donor in good health. The CDR3 here reads CASSYNAGTGNSPLHF.